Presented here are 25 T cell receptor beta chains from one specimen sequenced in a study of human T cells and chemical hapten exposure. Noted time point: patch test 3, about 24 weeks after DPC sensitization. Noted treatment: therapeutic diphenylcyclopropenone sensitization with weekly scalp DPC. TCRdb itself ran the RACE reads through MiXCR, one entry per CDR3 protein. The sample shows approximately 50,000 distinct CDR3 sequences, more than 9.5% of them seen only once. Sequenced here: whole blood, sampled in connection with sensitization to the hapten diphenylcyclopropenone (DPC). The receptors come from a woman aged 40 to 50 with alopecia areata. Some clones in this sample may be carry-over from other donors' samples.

The CDR3 DNA follows: TGTGCCAGCAGTTTATCCCCGGGACAGAACACTGAAGCTTTCTTT. Its translation: CASSLSPGQNTEAFF. V usage is TRBV27 and J usage is TRBJ1-1; D possibly corresponds to TRBD1 (6 bases). V was shortened by 0 bases and J by 1 base, with 9 bases between the two germline ends. This CDR3 has 15 amino acids. The germline V gene has CDR1 MNHEY and CDR2 SMNVEV (reference sequence).

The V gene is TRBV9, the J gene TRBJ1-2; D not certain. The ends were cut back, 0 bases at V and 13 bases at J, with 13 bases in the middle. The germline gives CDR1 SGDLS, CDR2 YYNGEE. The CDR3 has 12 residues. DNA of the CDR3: TGTGCCAGCAGCGTAGGATCCTCTTCTACCACCTTC. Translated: CASSVGSSSTTF.

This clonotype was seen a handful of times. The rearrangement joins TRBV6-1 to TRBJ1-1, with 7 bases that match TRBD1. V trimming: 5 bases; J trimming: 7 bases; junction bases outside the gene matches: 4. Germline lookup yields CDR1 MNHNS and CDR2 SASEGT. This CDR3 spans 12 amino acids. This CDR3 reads CASSRQGGEAFF. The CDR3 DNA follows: TGTGCCAGCAGTCGACAGGGCGGTGAAGCTTTCTTT.

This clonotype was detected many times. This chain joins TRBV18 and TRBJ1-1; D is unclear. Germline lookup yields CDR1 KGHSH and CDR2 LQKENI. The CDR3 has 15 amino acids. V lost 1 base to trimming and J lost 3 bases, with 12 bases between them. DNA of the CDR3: TGTGCCAGCTCACCACGGGTTCACCTCGACACTGAAGCTTTCTTT. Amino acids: CASSPRVHLDTEAFF. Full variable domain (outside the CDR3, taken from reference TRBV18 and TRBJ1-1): NAGVMQNPRHLVRRRGQEARLRCSPMKGHSHVYWYRQLPEEGLKFMVYLQKENIIDESGMPKERFSAEFPKEGPSILRIQQVVRGDSAAYFCASSPRVHLDTEAFFGQGTRLTVV.

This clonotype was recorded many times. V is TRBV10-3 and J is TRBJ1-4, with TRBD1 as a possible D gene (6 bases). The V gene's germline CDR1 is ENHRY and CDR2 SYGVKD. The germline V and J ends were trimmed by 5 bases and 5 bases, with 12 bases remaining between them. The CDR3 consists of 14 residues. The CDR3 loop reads CAISRGASNEKLFF. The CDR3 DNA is TGTGCCATCAGTCGGGGGGCTTCGAATGAAAAACTGTTTTTT.

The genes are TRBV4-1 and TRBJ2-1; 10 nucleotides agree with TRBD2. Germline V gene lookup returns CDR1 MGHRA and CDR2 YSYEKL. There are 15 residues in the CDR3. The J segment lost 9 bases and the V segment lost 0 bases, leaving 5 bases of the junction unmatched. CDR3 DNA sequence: TGCGCCAGCAGCCAAGAGTTACTAGCGGGGACTGAGCAGTTCTTC. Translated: CASSQELLAGTEQFF.

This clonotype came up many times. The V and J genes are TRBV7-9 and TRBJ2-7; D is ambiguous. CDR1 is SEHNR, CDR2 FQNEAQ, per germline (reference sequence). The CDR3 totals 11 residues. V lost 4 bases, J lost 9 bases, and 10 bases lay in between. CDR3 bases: TGTGCCAGCAGCTCCCTCTCGGTGCAGTACTTC. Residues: CASSSLSVQYF.

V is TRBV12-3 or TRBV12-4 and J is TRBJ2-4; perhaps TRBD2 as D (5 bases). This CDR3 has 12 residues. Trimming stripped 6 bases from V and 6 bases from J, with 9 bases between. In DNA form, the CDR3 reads TGTGCCAGCAGCCCCCGGGGAAACATTCAGTACTTC. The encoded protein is CASSPRGNIQYF.

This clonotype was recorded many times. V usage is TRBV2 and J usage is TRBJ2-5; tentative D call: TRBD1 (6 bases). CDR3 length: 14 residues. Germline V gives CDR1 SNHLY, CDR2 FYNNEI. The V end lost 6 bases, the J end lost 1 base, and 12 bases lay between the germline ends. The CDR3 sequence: CASRFGTSQETQYF. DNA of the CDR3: TGTGCCAGCAGGTTCGGGACATCCCAAGAGACCCAGTACTTC.

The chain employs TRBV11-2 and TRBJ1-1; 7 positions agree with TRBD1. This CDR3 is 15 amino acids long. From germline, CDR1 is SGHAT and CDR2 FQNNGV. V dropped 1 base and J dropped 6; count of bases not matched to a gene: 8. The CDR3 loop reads CASSLAPGGAAEAFF. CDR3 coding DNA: TGTGCCAGCAGCTTAGCCCCAGGGGGGGCAGCTGAAGCTTTCTTT.

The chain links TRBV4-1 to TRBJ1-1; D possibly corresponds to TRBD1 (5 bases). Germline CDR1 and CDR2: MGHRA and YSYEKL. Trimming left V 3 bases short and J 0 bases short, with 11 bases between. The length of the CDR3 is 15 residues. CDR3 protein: CASSQGTDMNTEAFF. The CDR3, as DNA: TGCGCCAGCAGCCAGGGTACGGACATGAACACTGAAGCTTTCTTT.

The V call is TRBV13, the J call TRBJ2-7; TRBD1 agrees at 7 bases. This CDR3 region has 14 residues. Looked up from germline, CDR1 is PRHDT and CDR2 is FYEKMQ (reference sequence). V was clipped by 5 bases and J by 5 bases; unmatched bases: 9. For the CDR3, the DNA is TGTGCCAGCAGCGGGACAGCTGGGGTCGACGAGCAGTACTTC. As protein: CASSGTAGVDEQYF.

This CDR3 is CSARDLLRAGDTEAFF. The CDR3, as DNA: TGCAGTGCTAGAGACCTTTTGAGGGCCGGGGACACTGAAGCTTTCTTT. V is TRBV20-1 and J is TRBJ1-1; no reliable D call. Trimming shortened V by 0 bases and J by 3 bases, and 17 bases separated the two germline ends. In germline, CDR1 is DFQATT, CDR2 SNEGSKA (reference sequence). The CDR3 is 16 residues long.

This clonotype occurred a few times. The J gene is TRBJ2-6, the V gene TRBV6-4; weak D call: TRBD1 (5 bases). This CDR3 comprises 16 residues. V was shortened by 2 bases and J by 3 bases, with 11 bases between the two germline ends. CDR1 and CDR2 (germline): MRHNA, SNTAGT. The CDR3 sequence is CASSDEGAGGANVLTF. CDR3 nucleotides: TGTGCCAGCAGTGACGAAGGGGCTGGTGGGGCCAACGTCCTGACTTTC.

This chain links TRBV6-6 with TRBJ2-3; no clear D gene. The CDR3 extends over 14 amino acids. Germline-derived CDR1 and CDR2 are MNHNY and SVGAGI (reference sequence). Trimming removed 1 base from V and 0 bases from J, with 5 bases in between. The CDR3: CASSYLTSTDTQYF. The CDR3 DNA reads TGTGCCAGCAGTTACTTAACTAGCACAGATACGCAGTATTTT.

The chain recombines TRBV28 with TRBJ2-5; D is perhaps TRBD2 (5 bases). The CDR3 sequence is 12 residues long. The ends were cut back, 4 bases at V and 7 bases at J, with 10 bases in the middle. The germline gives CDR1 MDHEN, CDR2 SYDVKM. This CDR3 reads CASSWAGGTQYF. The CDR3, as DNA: TGTGCCAGCAGTTGGGCCGGAGGGACCCAGTACTTC.

The CDR3 region has the DNA TGTGCCACCAGCAGAGATGTTGAGGCTCAGCCCCAGCATTTT. It yields the protein CATSRDVEAQPQHF. This rearrangement joins TRBV15 to TRBJ1-5; D gene unclear. V was pared by 0 bases and J by 6 bases, with 9 bases between. The germline V gene has CDR1 LNHNV and CDR2 YYDKDF (reference sequence). This CDR3 contains 14 residues.

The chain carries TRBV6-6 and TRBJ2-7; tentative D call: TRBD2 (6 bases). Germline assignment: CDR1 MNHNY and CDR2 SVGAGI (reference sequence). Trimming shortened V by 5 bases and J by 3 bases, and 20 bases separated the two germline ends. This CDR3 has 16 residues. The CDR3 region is CASSPTPWRVVYEQYF. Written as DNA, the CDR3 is TGTGCCAGCAGTCCCACCCCGTGGAGGGTAGTCTACGAGCAGTACTTC.

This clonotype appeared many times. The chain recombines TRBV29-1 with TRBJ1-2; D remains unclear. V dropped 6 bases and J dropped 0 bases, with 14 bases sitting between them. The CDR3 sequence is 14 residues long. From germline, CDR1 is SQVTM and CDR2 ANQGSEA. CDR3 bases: TGCAGCGTCTTAAAGGACGGAGCTAACTATGGCTACACCTTC. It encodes CSVLKDGANYGYTF.

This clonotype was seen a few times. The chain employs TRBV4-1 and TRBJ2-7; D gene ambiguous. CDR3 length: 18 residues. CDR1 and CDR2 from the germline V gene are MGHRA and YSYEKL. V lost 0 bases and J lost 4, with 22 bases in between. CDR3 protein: CASSQDPQGQDRRYEQYF. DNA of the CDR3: TGCGCCAGCAGCCAAGATCCCCAAGGCCAAGATAGACGATACGAGCAGTACTTC.

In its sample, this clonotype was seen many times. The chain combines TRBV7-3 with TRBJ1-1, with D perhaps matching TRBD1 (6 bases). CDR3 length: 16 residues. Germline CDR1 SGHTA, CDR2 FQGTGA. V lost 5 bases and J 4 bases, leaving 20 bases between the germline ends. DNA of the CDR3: TGTGCCAGCAGCCCGGGACACCAAATGAAGACCACTGAAGCTTTCTTT. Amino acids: CASSPGHQMKTTEAFF.

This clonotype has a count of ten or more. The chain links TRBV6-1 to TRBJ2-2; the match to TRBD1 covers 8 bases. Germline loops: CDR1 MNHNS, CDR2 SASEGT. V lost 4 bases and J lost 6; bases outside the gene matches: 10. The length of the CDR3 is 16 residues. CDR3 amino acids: CASSASGTGYAGELFF. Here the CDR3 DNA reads TGTGCCAGCAGTGCCTCCGGGACAGGATACGCCGGGGAGCTGTTTTTT.

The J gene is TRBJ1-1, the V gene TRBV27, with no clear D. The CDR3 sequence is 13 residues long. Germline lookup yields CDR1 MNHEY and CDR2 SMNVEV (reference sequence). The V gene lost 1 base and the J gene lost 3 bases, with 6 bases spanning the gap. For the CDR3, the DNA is TGTGCCAGCAGTTTATACGGAGACACTGAAGCTTTCTTT. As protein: CASSLYGDTEAFF.

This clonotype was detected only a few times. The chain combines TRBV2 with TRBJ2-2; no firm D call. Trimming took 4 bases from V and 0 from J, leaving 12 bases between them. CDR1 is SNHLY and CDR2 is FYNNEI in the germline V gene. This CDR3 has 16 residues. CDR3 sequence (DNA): TGTGCCAGCAGTGGATTAGAACAGACGAACACCGGGGAGCTGTTTTTT. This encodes CASSGLEQTNTGELFF.

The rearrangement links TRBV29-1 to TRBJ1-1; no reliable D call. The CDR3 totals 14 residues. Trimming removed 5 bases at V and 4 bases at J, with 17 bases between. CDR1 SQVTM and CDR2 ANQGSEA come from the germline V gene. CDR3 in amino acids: CSVFSPAPGTEAFF. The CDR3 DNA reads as TGCAGCGTTTTTTCCCCGGCCCCCGGCACTGAAGCTTTCTTT.